This passage covers 5 T cell receptor beta chains from one sample sequenced in a study of OX40 agonist ivuxolimab in advanced cancers. Receptor libraries were prepared by the immunoSEQ multiplex PCR assay. As stored in TCRdb, this immuneACCESS dataset retains in-frame rearrangements with V and J assigned. A fraction of the clones does not appear; measured against another copy, unresolved V genes explain less than half of the discrepancy, and the remainder lacks a known reason. Present in this sample are roughly 98,000 clones, roughly four fifths of which were seen just once. Of the sample, about 1.6% falls within the top ten clones. This sample comprised CD4+ or CD8+ T cells sorted from blood, obtained in a trial of the OX40 agonist ivuxolimab. These receptors all come from an adult with an advanced solid tumor such as melanoma, head and neck, liver or kidney cancer.

The V gene is TRBV6-5, the J gene TRBJ1-3, with D unresolved. Trimming pared 0 bases from V and 4 bases from J, leaving 13 bases between. Germline CDR1 MNHEY, CDR2 SVGAGI. CDR3 length equals 16 residues. CDR3 sequence reads: CASSYSSGSSGNTIYF. The CDR3 DNA reads as TGTGCCAGCAGTTACTCCAGTGGATCTTCAGGAAACACCATATATTTT.

The chain recombines TRBV7-2 with TRBJ2-2; the D is unclear. V lost 4 bases to trimming and J lost 8 bases, with 11 bases between them. The germline gives CDR1 SGHTA, CDR2 FQGNSA. This CDR3 has 13 residues. The CDR3: CASSYQPGGELFF. CDR3 nucleotides: TGTGCCAGCAGCTATCAGCCTGGAGGGGAGCTGTTTTTT.

The chain has TRBV19 and TRBJ2-2, with D tentatively TRBD2 (6 bases). The germline V gene encodes CDR1 LNHDA and CDR2 SQIVND (reference sequence). Between the trimmed V and J ends, which lost 2 bases and 1 base, there was a span of 11 bases. The CDR3 contains 16 residues. CDR3 sequence reads: CASSILAQMNTGELFF. The CDR3 DNA reads TGTGCCAGTAGTATACTAGCGCAGATGAACACCGGGGAGCTGTTTTTT.

V usage is TRBV7-8 and J usage is TRBJ2-7, with D possibly matching TRBD2 (5 bases). This CDR3 is built from 15 residues. From germline, CDR1 is SGHVS and CDR2 FQNEAQ. Trimming pared 2 bases from V and 5 bases from J, leaving 16 bases between. The CDR3 loop is CASSLFASPGNEQYF. The CDR3 region has the DNA TGTGCCAGCAGCTTATTCGCCAGTCCGGGGAACGAGCAGTACTTC.

The chain is built from TRBV7-9 and TRBJ2-3, with 10 nucleotides matching TRBD2. V lost 7 bases, J lost 6 bases, and 13 bases stayed unmatched. Germline CDR1 reads SEHNR; CDR2 reads FQNEAQ (reference sequence). This CDR3 comprises 16 residues. The CDR3 sequence: CASTLGLAGAGDTQYF. The CDR3 DNA reads as TGTGCCAGCACCCTAGGGCTAGCGGGAGCGGGTGATACGCAGTATTTT.